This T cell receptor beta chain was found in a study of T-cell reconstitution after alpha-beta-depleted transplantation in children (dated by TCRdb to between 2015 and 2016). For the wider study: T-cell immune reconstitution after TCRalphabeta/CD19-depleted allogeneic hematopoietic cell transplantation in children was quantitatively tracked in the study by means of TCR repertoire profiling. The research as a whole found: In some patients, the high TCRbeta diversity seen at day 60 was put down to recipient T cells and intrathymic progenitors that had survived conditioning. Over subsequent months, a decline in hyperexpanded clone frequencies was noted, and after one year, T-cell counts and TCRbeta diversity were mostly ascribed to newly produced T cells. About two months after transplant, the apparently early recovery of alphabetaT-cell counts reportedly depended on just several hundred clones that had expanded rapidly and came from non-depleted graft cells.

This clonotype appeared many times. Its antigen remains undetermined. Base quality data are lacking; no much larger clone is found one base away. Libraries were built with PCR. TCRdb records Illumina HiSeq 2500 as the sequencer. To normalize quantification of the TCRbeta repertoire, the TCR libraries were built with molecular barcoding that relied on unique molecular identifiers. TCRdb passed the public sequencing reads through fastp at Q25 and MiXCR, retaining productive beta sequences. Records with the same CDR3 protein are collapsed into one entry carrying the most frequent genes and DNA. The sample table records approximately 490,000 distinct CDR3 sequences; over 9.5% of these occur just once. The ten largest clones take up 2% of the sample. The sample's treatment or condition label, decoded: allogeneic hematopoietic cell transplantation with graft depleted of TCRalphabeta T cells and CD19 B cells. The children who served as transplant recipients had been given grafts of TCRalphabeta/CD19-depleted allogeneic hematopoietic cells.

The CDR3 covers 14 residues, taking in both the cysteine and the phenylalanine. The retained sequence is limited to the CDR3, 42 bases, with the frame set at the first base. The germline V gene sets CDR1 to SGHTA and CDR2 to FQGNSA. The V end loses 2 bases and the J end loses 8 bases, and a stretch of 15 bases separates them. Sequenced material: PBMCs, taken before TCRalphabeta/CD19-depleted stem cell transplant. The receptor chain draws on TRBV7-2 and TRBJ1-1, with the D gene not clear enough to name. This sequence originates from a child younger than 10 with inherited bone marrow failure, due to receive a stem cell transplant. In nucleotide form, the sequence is TGTGCCAGCAGCTTATACGGTCCGGAGGGCGAAGCTTTCTTT. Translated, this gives CASSLYGPEGEAFF.